Below, 6 T cell receptor beta chains from the same sample are listed, as sequenced in a study of shared clonotypes between healthy human individuals. Sequenced by immunoSEQ multiplex PCR; TCRdb stores in-frame clones only, minus some. The sample has roughly 2.1 million clones; 90% to 95% are singletons. Positive CCR7 selection of CD45RO-negative cells yielded the naive CD8 cells, and terminally differentiated effector memory CD45RA+ cells were excluded. The sequenced sample consisted of naive CD8+ T cells from PBMCs. The source of these receptors is a man younger than 35 in good health. Some clones in this sample may be carry-over from other donors' samples.

To note about this clone: This same CDR3 is encoded by further DNA sequences in the sample. The rearrangement links TRBV6-1 to TRBJ2-7, with a weak D call TRBD2 (5 bases). Between the trimmed V and J ends, which lost 8 bases and 3 bases, there was a span of 14 bases. This CDR3 is built from 13 residues. Germline V CDR1 and CDR2: MNHNS, SASEGT. Here the CDR3 reads CASSPRGIYEQYF. The CDR3 DNA reads as TGTGCCAGCTCCCCCCGGGGTATCTACGAGCAGTACTTC.

The chain recombines TRBV7-2 with TRBJ2-1; the match to TRBD1 covers 9 bases. The CDR3 is 19 residues long. The junction had 18 bases not matched to a gene; V was cut back by 3 bases and J by 6 bases. Germline V gene data show CDR1 as SGHTA and CDR2 as FQGNSA. In nucleotides, the CDR3 is TGTGCCAGCAGCTTCCCGGGACAGGGAATCGGCACGGTAATCAATGAGCAGTTCTTC. This sequence encodes CASSFPGQGIGTVINEQFF.

The CDR3 DNA reads TGTGCCACCAGCGCTAGGGTGCCAGATACGCAGTATTTT. Its translation is CATSARVPDTQYF. The chain has TRBV15 and TRBJ2-3; unclear D gene. The CDR3 extends over 13 amino acids. The germline V and J ends were trimmed by 5 bases and 4 bases, with 10 bases remaining between them. Germline loops: CDR1 LNHNV, CDR2 YYDKDF (reference sequence).

CDR3 protein: CASSVSSTGTSGRHEQYF. The CDR3 DNA sequence: TGTGCCAGCAGCGTAAGCAGTACGGGGACTAGCGGGAGGCACGAGCAGTACTTC. The chain employs TRBV9 and TRBJ2-7, with 15 nucleotides matching TRBD2. Per germline, CDR1 SGDLS and CDR2 YYNGEE. After removal of 1 base from V and 5 bases from J, the junction contained 10 bases not matched to a gene. The CDR3 loop spans 18 amino acids.

The rearrangement links TRBV11-2 to TRBJ1-2, with 10 positions matching TRBD1. V lost 5 bases to trimming and J lost 7 bases; unmatched junction nucleotides: 10. The CDR3 has 15 residues. Germline V gene lookup returns CDR1 SGHAT and CDR2 FQNNGV. The CDR3 sequence: CASSPRTGGLGGYTF. The DNA for the CDR3 is TGTGCCAGCAGCCCACGGACAGGGGGGTTGGGTGGCTACACCTTC.

This sequence joins TRBV10-3 and TRBJ1-1; no reliable D call. In germline, CDR1 is ENHRY, CDR2 SYGVKD. Trimming took 0 bases from V and 2 from J, leaving 13 bases between them. The CDR3 contains 16 residues. CDR3: CAISESKGVTNTEAFF. The CDR3 region has the DNA TGTGCCATCAGTGAGTCAAAAGGAGTTACTAACACTGAAGCTTTCTTT.